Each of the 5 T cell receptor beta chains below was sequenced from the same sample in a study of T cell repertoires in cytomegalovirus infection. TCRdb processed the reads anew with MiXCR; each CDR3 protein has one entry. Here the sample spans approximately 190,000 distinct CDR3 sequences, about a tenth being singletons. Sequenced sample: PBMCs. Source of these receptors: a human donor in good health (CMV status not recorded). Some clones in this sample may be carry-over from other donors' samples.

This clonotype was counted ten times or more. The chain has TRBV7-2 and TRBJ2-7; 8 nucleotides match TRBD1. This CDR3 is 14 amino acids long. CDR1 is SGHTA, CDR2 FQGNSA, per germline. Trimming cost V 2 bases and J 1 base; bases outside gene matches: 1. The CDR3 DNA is TGTGCCAGCAGCTTAAGGGACAGGTCCTACGAGCAGTACTTC. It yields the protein CASSLRDRSYEQYF.

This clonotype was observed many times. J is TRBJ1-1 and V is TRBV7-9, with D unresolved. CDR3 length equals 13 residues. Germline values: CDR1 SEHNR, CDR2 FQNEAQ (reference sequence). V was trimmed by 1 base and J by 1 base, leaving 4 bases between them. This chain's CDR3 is CASSLDPNTEAFF. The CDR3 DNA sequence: TGTGCCAGCAGCTTAGACCCGAACACTGAAGCTTTCTTT.

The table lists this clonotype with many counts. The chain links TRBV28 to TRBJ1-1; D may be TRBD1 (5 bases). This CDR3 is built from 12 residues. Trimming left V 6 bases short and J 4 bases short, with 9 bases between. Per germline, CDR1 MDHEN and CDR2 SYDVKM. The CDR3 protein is CASREGITEAFF. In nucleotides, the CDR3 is TGTGCCAGCAGGGAGGGGATCACTGAAGCTTTCTTT.

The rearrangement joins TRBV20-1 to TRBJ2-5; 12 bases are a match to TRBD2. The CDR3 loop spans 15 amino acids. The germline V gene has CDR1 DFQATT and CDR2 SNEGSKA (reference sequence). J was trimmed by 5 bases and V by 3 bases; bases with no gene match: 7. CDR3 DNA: TGCAGTGCTAGGGCTAGCGGGAGGGCCGCGGAGACCCAGTACTTC. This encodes CSARASGRAAETQYF.

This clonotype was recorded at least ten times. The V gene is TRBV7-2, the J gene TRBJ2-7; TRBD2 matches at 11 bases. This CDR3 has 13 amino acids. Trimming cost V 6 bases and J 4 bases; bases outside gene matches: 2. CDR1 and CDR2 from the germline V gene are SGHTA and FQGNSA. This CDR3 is CASSRLAGYEQYF. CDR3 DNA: TGTGCCAGCAGTCGACTAGCGGGATACGAGCAGTACTTC. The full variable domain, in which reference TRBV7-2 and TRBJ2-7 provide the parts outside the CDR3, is GAGVSQSPSNKVTEKGKDVELRCDPISGHTALYWYRQSLGQGLEFLIYFQGNSAPDKSGLPSDRFSAERTGGSVSTLTIQRTQQEDSAVYLCASSRLAGYEQYFGPGTRLTVT.